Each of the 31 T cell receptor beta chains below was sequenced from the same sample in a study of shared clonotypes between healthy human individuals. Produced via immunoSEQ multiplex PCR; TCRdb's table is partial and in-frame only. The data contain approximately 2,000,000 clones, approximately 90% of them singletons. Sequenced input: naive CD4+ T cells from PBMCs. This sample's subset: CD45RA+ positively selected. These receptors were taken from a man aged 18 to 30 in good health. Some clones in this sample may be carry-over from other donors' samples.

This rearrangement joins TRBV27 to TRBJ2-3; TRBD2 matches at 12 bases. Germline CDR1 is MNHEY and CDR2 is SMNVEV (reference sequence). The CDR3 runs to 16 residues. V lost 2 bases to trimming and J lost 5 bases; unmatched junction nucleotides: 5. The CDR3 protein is CASSLRPGLAGDTQYF. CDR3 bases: TGTGCCAGCAGTTTACGACCGGGACTAGCGGGAGATACGCAGTATTTT.

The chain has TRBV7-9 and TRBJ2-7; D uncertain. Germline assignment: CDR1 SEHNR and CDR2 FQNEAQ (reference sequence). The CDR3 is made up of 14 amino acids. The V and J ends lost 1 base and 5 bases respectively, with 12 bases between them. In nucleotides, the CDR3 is TGTGCCAGCAGCTTAGTTTCCGGGTTCGACGAGCAGTACTTC. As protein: CASSLVSGFDEQYF.

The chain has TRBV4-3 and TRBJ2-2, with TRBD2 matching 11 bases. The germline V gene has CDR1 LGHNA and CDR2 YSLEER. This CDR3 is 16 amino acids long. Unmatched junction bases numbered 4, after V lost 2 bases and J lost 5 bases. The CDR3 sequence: CASSQSGLAETGELFF. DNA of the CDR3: TGCGCCAGCAGCCAATCGGGACTAGCGGAAACCGGGGAGCTGTTTTTT.

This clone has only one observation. The CDR3 sequence: CASSLHTGDEQFF. Written as DNA, the CDR3 is TGTGCCAGCAGTTTACATACAGGGGATGAGCAGTTCTTC. The V and J genes are TRBV9 and TRBJ2-1; 7 nucleotides agree with TRBD1. In germline, CDR1 is SGDLS, CDR2 YYNGEE. Germline trimming cut 5 bases from V and 8 bases from J; bases unmatched to any gene: 7. The CDR3 has 13 amino acids.

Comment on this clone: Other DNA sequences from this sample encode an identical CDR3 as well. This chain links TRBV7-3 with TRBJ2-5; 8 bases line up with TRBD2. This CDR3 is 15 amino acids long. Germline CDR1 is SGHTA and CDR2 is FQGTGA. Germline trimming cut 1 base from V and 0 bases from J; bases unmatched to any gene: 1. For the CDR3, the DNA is TGTGCCAGCAGCTTAAGTAGCGGGAACCAAGAGACCCAGTACTTC. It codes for CASSLSSGNQETQYF.

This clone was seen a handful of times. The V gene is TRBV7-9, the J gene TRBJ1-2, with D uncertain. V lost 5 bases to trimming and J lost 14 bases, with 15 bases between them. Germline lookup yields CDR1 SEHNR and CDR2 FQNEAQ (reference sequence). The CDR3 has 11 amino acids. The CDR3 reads CASSRNLPETF. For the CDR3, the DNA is TGTGCCAGCAGCCGTAATCTACCTGAAACCTTC.

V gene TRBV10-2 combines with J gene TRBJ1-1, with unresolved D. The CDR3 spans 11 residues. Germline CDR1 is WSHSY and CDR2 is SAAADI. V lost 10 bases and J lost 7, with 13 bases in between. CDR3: CAIGGNSEAFF. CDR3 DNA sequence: TGCGCCATAGGAGGGAATAGTGAAGCTTTCTTT.

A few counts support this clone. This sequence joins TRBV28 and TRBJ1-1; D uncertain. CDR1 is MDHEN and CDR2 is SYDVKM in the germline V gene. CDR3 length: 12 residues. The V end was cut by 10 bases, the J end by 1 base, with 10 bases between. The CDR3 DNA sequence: TGTGCCATCCTCGGCGGGAACACTGAAGCTTTCTTT. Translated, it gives CAILGGNTEAFF.

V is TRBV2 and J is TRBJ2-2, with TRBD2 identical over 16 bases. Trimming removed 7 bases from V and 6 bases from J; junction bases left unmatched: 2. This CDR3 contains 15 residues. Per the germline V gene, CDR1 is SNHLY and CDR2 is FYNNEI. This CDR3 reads CASKGTSGRAGELFF. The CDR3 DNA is TGTGCCAGCAAGGGGACTAGCGGGAGGGCCGGGGAGCTGTTTTTT.

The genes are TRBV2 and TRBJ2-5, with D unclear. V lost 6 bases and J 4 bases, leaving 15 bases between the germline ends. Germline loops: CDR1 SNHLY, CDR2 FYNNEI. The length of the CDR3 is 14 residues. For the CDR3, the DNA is TGTGCCAGCAGGGTTAGTTGGATCGCAGAGACCCAGTACTTC. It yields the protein CASRVSWIAETQYF.

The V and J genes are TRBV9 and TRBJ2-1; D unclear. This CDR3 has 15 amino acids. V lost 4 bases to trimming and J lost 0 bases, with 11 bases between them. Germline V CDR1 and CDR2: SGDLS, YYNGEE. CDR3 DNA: TGTGCCAGCAGCCCCAGCGTCAACTCCTACAATGAGCAGTTCTTC. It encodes CASSPSVNSYNEQFF.

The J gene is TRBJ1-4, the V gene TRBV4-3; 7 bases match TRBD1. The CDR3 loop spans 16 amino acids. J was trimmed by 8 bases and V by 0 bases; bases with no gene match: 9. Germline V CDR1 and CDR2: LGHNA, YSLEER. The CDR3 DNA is TGCGCCAGCAGCCAAGATGTCGGGCAGGGGGGGGAAAAACTGTTTTTT. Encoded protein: CASSQDVGQGGEKLFF.

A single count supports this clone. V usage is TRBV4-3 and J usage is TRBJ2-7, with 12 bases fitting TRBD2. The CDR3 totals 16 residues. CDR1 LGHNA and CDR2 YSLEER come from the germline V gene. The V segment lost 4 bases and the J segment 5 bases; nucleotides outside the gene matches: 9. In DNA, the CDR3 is TGCGCCAGCAGCCGAAGTTGGACTAGCGGGACCAACGAGCAGTACTTC. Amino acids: CASSRSWTSGTNEQYF.

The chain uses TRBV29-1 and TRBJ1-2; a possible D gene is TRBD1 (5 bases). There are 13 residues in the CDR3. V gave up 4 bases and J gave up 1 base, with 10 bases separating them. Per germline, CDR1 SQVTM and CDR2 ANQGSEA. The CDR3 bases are TGCAGCGTTGTAGAGGGGAATAACTATGGCTACACCTTC. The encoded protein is CSVVEGNNYGYTF.

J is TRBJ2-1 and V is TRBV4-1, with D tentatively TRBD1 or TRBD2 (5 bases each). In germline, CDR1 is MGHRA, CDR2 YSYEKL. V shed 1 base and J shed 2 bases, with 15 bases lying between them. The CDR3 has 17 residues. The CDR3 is CASSQGGGTRTYNEQFF. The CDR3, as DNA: TGCGCCAGCAGCCAAGGTGGTGGGACCCGCACCTACAATGAGCAGTTCTTC.

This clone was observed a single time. The CDR3 region is CASSRDRPNTGELFF. CDR3 nucleotides: TGTGCCAGCAGCCGGGACCGACCGAACACCGGGGAGCTGTTTTTT. The chain recombines TRBV11-3 with TRBJ2-2; D may be TRBD1 or TRBD2 (5 bases each). CDR3 length equals 15 residues. V lost 5 bases, J lost 0 bases, and 10 bases lay in between. Per the germline V gene, CDR1 is SGHNT and CDR2 is YENEEA.

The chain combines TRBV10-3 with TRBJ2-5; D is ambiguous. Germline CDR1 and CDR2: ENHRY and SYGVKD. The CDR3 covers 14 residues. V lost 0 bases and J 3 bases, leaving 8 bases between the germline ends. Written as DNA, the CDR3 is TGTGCCATCAGTGAGTCGGCAGCAAAAGAGACCCAGTACTTC. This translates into CAISESAAKETQYF.

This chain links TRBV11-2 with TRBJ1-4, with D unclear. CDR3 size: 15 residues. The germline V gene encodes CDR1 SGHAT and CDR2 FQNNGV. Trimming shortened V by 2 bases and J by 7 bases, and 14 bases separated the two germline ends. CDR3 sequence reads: CASSLFGGSGEKLFF. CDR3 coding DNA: TGTGCCAGCAGCTTATTTGGAGGATCGGGTGAAAAACTGTTTTTT.

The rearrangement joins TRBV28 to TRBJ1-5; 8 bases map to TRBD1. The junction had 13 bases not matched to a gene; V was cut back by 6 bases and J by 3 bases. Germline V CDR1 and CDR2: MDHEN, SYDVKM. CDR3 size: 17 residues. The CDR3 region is CASRSQGAGRDNQPQHF. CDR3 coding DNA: TGTGCCAGCAGGAGCCAGGGGGCGGGACGCGACAATCAGCCCCAGCATTTT.

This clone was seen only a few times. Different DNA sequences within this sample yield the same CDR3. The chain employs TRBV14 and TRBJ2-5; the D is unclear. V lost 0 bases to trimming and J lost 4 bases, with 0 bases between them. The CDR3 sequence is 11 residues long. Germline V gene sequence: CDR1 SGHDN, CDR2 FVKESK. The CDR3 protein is CASSQEETQYF. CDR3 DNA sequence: TGTGCCAGCAGCCAAGAAGAGACCCAGTACTTC.

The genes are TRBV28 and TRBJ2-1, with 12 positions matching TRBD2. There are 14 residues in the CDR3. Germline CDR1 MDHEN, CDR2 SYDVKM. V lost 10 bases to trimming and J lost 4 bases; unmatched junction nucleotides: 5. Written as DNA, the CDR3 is TGTGCCATCCGACTAGCGGGAGTATACAATGAGCAGTTCTTC. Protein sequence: CAIRLAGVYNEQFF.

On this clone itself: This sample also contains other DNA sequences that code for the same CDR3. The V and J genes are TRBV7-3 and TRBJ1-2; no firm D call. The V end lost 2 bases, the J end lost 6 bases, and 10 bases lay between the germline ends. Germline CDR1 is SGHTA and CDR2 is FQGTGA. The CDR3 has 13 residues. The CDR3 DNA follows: TGTGCCAGCAGCTTAGGGCGTGGGAATGGCTACACCTTC. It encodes CASSLGRGNGYTF. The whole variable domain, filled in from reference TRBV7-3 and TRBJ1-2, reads GAGVSQTPSNKVTEKGKYVELRCDPISGHTALYWYRQSLGQGPEFLIYFQGTGAADDSGLPNDRFFAVRPEGSVSTLKIQRTERGDSAVYLCASSLGRGNGYTFGSGTRLTVV.

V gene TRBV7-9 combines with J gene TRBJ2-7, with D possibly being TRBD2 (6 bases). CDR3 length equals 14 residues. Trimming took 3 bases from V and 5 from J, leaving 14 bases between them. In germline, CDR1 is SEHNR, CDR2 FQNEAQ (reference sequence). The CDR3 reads CASSFDGRSDEQYF. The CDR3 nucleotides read TGTGCCAGCAGCTTTGACGGGAGAAGCGACGAGCAGTACTTC.

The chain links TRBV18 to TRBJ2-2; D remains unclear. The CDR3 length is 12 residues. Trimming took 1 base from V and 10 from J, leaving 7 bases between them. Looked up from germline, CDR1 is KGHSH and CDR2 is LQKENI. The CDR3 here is CASSPRFEELFF. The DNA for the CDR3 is TGTGCCAGCTCACCACGGTTCGAGGAGCTGTTTTTT.

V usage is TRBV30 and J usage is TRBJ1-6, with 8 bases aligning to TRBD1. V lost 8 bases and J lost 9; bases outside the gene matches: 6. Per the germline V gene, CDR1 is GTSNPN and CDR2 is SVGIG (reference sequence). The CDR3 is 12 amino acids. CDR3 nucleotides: TGTGCCGTGGACAGGGTTTCTTCACCCCTCCACTTT. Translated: CAVDRVSSPLHF. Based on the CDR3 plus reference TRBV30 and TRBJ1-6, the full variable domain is SQTIHQWPATLVQPVGSPLSLECTVEGTSNPNLYWYRQAAGRGLQLLFYSVGIGQISSEVPQNLSASRPQDRQFILSSKKLLLSDSGFYLCAVDRVSSPLHFGNGTRLTVT.

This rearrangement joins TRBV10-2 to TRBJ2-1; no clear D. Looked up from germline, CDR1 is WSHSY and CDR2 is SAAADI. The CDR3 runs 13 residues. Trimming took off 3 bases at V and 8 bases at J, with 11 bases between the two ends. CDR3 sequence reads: CASSDPPVDEQFF. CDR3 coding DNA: TGCGCCAGCAGTGACCCCCCGGTAGATGAGCAGTTCTTC.

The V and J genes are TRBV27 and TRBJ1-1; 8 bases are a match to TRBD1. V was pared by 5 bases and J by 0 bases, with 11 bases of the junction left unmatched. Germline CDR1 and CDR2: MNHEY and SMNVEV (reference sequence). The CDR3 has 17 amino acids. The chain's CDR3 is CASSARLTGDLNTEAFF. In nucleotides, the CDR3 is TGTGCCAGCAGTGCTCGATTGACAGGGGATTTGAACACTGAAGCTTTCTTT.

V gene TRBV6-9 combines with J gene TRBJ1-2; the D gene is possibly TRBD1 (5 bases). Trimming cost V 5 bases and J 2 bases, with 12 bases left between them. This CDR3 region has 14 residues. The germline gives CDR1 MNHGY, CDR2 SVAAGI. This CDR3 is CASSQRDGNYGYTF. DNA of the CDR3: TGTGCCAGCAGTCAACGGGACGGAAACTATGGCTACACCTTC.

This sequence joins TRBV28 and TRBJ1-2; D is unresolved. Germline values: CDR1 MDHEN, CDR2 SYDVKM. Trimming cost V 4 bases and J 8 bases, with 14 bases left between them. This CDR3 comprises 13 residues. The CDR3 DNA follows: TGTGCCAGCAGTTACCCGGACGAATGGGGCTACACCTTC. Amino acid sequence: CASSYPDEWGYTF.

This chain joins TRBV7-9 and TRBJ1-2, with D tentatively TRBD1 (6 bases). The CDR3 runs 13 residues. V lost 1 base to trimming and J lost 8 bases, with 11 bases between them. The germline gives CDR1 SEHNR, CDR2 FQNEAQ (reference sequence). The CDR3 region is CASSLGTGKGYTF. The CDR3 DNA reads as TGTGCCAGCAGCTTAGGTACAGGGAAGGGCTACACCTTC.

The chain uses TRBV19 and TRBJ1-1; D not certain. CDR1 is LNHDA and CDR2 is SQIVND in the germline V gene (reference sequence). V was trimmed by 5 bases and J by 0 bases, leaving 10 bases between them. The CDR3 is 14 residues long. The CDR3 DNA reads TGTGCCAGTAGTGGGAACAGCATGAACACTGAAGCTTTCTTT. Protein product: CASSGNSMNTEAFF.